One and the same sample provided the 20 T cell receptor beta chains below, sequenced in a study of OX40 agonist ivuxolimab in advanced cancers. The method was immunoSEQ multiplex PCR; TCRdb's version includes in-frame clones alone and lacks a portion of them. The data contain some 72,000 clones, less than 95% of them seen just once; the ten biggest clones take up approximately 11%. The material was CD4+ or CD8+ T cells sorted from blood, obtained in a trial of the OX40 agonist ivuxolimab. All receptors derive from an adult with an advanced solid tumor such as melanoma, head and neck, liver or kidney cancer.

V is TRBV29-1 and J is TRBJ1-3; weak D call: TRBD1 (6 bases). This CDR3 is built from 13 residues. Germline V lookup: CDR1 SQVTM, CDR2 ANQGSEA. V dropped 5 bases and J dropped 4 bases, with 12 bases sitting between them. The CDR3 DNA follows: TGCAGCGTTTGGGAACAGGGAGGAAACACCATATATTTT. It translates to CSVWEQGGNTIYF.

The genes are TRBV5-1 and TRBJ2-5; the D is unclear. V dropped 1 base and J dropped 5 bases, with 18 bases sitting between them. The CDR3 has 16 residues. Germline CDR1 is SGHRS and CDR2 is YFSETQ. CDR3: CASSLYGPSIGETQYF. The CDR3 bases are TGCGCCAGCAGCTTGTACGGGCCCTCGATAGGTGAGACCCAGTACTTC. Filled out from reference TRBV5-1 and TRBJ2-5, the complete variable domain reads KAGVTQTPRYLIKTRGQQVTLSCSPISGHRSVSWYQQTPGQGLQFLFEYFSETQRNKGNFPGRFSGRQFSNSRSEMNVSTLELGDSALYLCASSLYGPSIGETQYFGPGTRLLVL.

This chain connects TRBV27 to TRBJ2-7; TRBD1 agrees at 8 bases. The CDR3 covers 14 residues. The germline V gene has CDR1 MNHEY and CDR2 SMNVEV (reference sequence). With V trimmed by 4 bases and J by 5 bases, 7 bases remained unmatched. Written as DNA, the CDR3 is TGTGCCAGCAGTTCGGACAGGGCTGTGGACGAGCAGTACTTC. Residues: CASSSDRAVDEQYF.

The chain recombines TRBV27 with TRBJ2-3; 10 nucleotides line up with TRBD2. Germline assignment: CDR1 MNHEY and CDR2 SMNVEV (reference sequence). The CDR3 extends over 15 amino acids. J was trimmed by 1 base and V by 6 bases; bases with no gene match: 4. The CDR3 loop reads CASRPTSGGTDTQYF. CDR3 DNA sequence: TGTGCCAGCAGACCCACTAGCGGGGGCACAGATACGCAGTATTTT.

The chain links TRBV2 to TRBJ2-7; the match to TRBD1 covers 10 bases. CDR1 SNHLY and CDR2 FYNNEI come from the germline V gene. V lost 2 bases, J lost 2 bases, and 6 bases stayed unmatched. CDR3 size: 16 residues. CDR3: CASSEPRGTGAYEQYF. For the CDR3, the DNA is TGTGCCAGCAGTGAACCGCGCGGGACAGGGGCCTACGAGCAGTACTTC. The entire variable domain, with the rest obtained from reference TRBV2 and TRBJ2-7, is as follows: EPEVTQTPSHQVTQMGQEVILRCVPISNHLYFYWYRQILGQKVEFLVSFYNNEISEKSEIFDDQFSVERPDGSNFTLKIRSTKLEDSAMYFCASSEPRGTGAYEQYFGPGTRLTVT.

This clone was counted once. The chain carries TRBV6-5 and TRBJ1-1, with D unclear. Deletions cut 5 bases from V and 0 bases from J, with 10 bases between. Germline V gives CDR1 MNHEY, CDR2 SVGAGI. This CDR3 is built from 14 residues. The CDR3 loop reads CASSMDVMNTEAFF. The CDR3 DNA is TGTGCCAGCAGTATGGACGTAATGAACACTGAAGCTTTCTTT.

The chain is built from TRBV27 and TRBJ1-2; the match to TRBD1 covers 11 bases. The CDR3 loop spans 18 amino acids. Looked up from germline, CDR1 is MNHEY and CDR2 is SMNVEV (reference sequence). With 4 bases clipped from V and 5 bases from J, the junction kept 15 bases outside the gene matches. CDR3 nucleotide sequence: TGTGCCAGCAGTTCAACCCACCGGGACAGGGGGAATGGGTATGGCTACACCTTC. It yields the protein CASSSTHRDRGNGYGYTF.

V gene TRBV9 combines with J gene TRBJ2-7; D is perhaps TRBD1 (5 bases). The germline CDR1 and CDR2 sequences are SGDLS and YYNGEE. Trimming left V 2 bases short and J 7 bases short, with 13 bases between. This CDR3 region has 13 residues. CDR3 DNA sequence: TGTGCCAGCAGCGTTGACAGAGACGTAGAGCAGTACTTC. It specifies CASSVDRDVEQYF.

V gene TRBV6-5 combines with J gene TRBJ2-2; D call uncertain. V dropped 2 bases and J dropped 2 bases, with 9 bases sitting between them. This CDR3 is 15 amino acids long. The germline V gene has CDR1 MNHEY and CDR2 SVGAGI. The CDR3 DNA reads as TGTGCCAGCAGTTACATGGGGATAAACACCGGGGAGCTGTTTTTT. Encoded protein: CASSYMGINTGELFF.

This clone appeared a single time. The V call is TRBV2, the J call TRBJ1-2; 7 bases agree with TRBD1. The CDR3 contains 14 residues. Per germline, CDR1 SNHLY and CDR2 FYNNEI. V lost 7 bases and J lost 3; bases outside the gene matches: 8. The CDR3 DNA is TGTGCCAGCAATTTGGAAACAGGGGACTATGGCTACACCTTC. This codes for CASNLETGDYGYTF.

The rearrangement uses TRBV19 and TRBJ2-3; 12 positions match TRBD2. CDR3 length: 17 residues. Unmatched junction bases numbered 15, after V lost 11 bases and J lost 3 bases. Germline V CDR1 and CDR2: LNHDA, SQIVND (reference sequence). The CDR3 DNA is TGTGCCCACTTTGGGGGAACTAGCGGGGGGCGGACAGATACGCAGTATTTT. It codes for CAHFGGTSGGRTDTQYF.

V usage is TRBV9 and J usage is TRBJ2-1; TRBD1 matches at 7 bases. Trimming cost V 2 bases and J 7 bases; bases outside gene matches: 15. The CDR3 is made up of 17 amino acids. CDR1 is SGDLS and CDR2 is YYNGEE in the germline V gene. CDR3 amino acids: CASSVARLVKGANEQFF. The CDR3 DNA follows: TGTGCCAGCAGCGTTGCCCGACTCGTGAAGGGGGCTAATGAGCAGTTCTTC. The full variable domain, completed using reference TRBV9 and TRBJ2-1, is DSGVTQTPKHLITATGQRVTLRCSPRSGDLSVYWYQQSLDQGLQFLIQYYNGEERAKGNILERFSAQQFPDLHSELNLSSLELGDSALYFCASSVARLVKGANEQFFGPGTRLTVL.

This clone has just a few counts. J is TRBJ1-1 and V is TRBV19; D ambiguous. The V end was cut by 0 bases, the J end by 3 bases, with 8 bases between. This CDR3 comprises 14 residues. Germline assignment: CDR1 LNHDA and CDR2 SQIVND (reference sequence). Here the CDR3 reads CASSIDWQDTEAFF. The CDR3 nucleotides read TGTGCCAGTAGTATAGATTGGCAGGACACTGAAGCTTTCTTT.

This sequence joins TRBV5-1 and TRBJ2-1, with TRBD1 matching 8 bases. V lost 4 bases to trimming and J lost 4 bases; unmatched junction nucleotides: 7. CDR1 and CDR2 (germline): SGHRS, YFSETQ. This CDR3 has 15 amino acids. The CDR3 DNA reads TGCGCCAGCAGCCCAAGGGGACAGGAGTACAATGAGCAGTTCTTC. This translates into CASSPRGQEYNEQFF.

A note on this clone: The same CDR3 is also encoded by other DNA sequences in this sample. The chain couples TRBV9 to TRBJ1-2; D call uncertain. The V end lost 0 bases, the J end lost 4 bases, and 10 bases lay between the germline ends. Per germline, CDR1 SGDLS and CDR2 YYNGEE. There are 14 residues in the CDR3. CDR3: CASSVADGPYGYTF. The CDR3 nucleotides are TGTGCCAGCAGCGTAGCCGACGGGCCCTATGGCTACACCTTC.

This clone appeared a few times. The chain is built from TRBV6-4 and TRBJ2-1, with 14 nucleotides matching TRBD2. Looked up from germline, CDR1 is MRHNA and CDR2 is SNTAGT. The CDR3 extends over 15 amino acids. With 0 bases clipped from V and 8 bases from J, the junction kept 0 bases outside the gene matches. CDR3 sequence reads: CASSDSTSGGDEQFF. In DNA, the CDR3 is TGTGCCAGCAGTGACTCGACTAGCGGGGGGGATGAGCAGTTCTTC.

V and J are TRBV6-5 and TRBJ1-2, with D possibly TRBD1 on 5 matching bases. CDR3 length equals 14 residues. Trimming shortened V by 2 bases and J by 8 bases, and 15 bases separated the two germline ends. The germline V gene has CDR1 MNHEY and CDR2 SVGAGI. In nucleotides, the CDR3 is TGTGCCAGCAGTTACACCCAGGGCAGTGTCGGCTACACCTTC. Its translation is CASSYTQGSVGYTF.

The chain couples TRBV7-9 to TRBJ1-2, with 8 bases matching TRBD1. The CDR3 totals 17 residues. CDR1 is SEHNR and CDR2 is FQNEAQ in the germline V gene (reference sequence). Losses at the gene ends were 4 bases for V and 6 bases for J; bases not matched to a gene: 16. The CDR3 sequence is CASSSLQGAQTQDGYTF. Written as DNA, the CDR3 is TGTGCCAGCAGCTCTCTCCAGGGGGCCCAAACCCAAGATGGCTACACCTTC.

This chain uses TRBV18 with TRBJ1-2; a weak D match, TRBD1 (6 bases). The germline V and J ends were trimmed by 1 base and 5 bases, with 23 bases remaining between them. Germline CDR1 and CDR2: KGHSH and LQKENI. CDR3 length equals 18 residues. This chain's CDR3 is CASSPRFGQTEQRYGYTF. CDR3 coding DNA: TGTGCCAGCTCACCACGATTTGGACAGACGGAACAGCGATATGGCTACACCTTC.

The rearrangement links TRBV14 to TRBJ1-2, with D possibly being TRBD1 (5 bases). The CDR3 runs 13 residues. The germline CDR1 and CDR2 sequences are SGHDN and FVKESK. Trimming pared 2 bases from V and 5 bases from J, leaving 9 bases between. DNA for the CDR3: TGTGCCAGCAGCCAATCCAGGGTTTATGGCTACACCTTC. Its translation is CASSQSRVYGYTF. The full variable domain, its missing parts supplied by reference TRBV14 and TRBJ1-2, is EAGVTQFPSHSVIEKGQTVTLRCDPISGHDNLYWYRRVMGKEIKFLLHFVKESKQDESGMPNNRFLAERTGGTYSTLKVQPAELEDSGVYFCASSQSRVYGYTFGSGTRLTVV.